This record looks at one T cell receptor beta chain sequence and its context. The data derive from a study of shared clonotypes between healthy human individuals. In the study overall: The people who gave samples were a couple of women and three men aged 18 to 49.

The CDR3 contains 15 residues. CDR1 and CDR2 (germline): MNHNS, SASEGT. The V gene lost 6 bases and the J gene lost 3 bases, with 16 bases spanning the gap. Profiling relied on immunoSEQ multiplex PCR, and the TCRdb table lists in-frame clones only, not all of them. The sample has about 480,000 clones; 79% are singletons. The clonotype originates from a woman aged 40 to 50 in good health. Some clones in this sample may be carry-over from other donors' samples. This chain uses TRBV6-1 with TRBJ2-3, with TRBD2 as a possible D gene (6 bases). The sample taken for sequencing was PBMCs. The CDR3, as DNA: TGTGCCAGCAGGCCTCCGGGGGACCCTACAGATACGCAGTATTTT. Protein sequence: CASRPPGDPTDTQYF.